This TCR beta chain stems from a study of vaccination effects on CD4 cells after COVID-19. Study-wide background: In the ViraFEST assay, antigen-specific CD4+ clonotypes were identified by expansion after peptide-pool stimulation. Participants got two doses of BNT162b2 or mRNA-1273 vaccine. Findings of the study overall: Clones induced by infection and by vaccine showed marked clonal contraction late after vaccination.

This clone was recorded a few times. Its cognate antigen is unknown. Data came from immunoSEQ multiplex PCR; TCRdb stores just in-frame clones and leaves some out. The sample lists around 37,000 clones, about four fifths seen once, with 2.5% to 3.5% in the top ten. The authors isolated CD4+ T cells after nine to eleven days of culture. Half-medium replacement with IL-2 medium occurred on days 3 and 7. The V and J ends lost 2 bases and 5 bases respectively, with 15 bases between them. The CDR3 runs to 15 residues. CDR1 and CDR2 from the germline V gene are LGHDT and YNNKEL (reference sequence). This receptor was obtained from a human donor who received a COVID-19 vaccine. The rearrangement joins TRBV3-1 (or the pseudogene TRBV3-2) to TRBJ1-2; D possibly corresponds to TRBD1 (5 bases). This sample comprised CD4+ T cells from PBMCs cultured without peptide, obtained before COVID-19 vaccination. Here the CDR3 reads CASSQSWDRVYGYTF. The CDR3, as DNA: TGTGCCAGCAGCCAAAGCTGGGACCGGGTATATGGCTACACCTTC.